These 9 T cell receptor beta chains share one sample of origin, sequenced in a study of post-analysis software for immune sequencing data (dated by TCRdb to between 2015 and 2016). Library creation used PCR. The reads were generated on an Illumina HiSeq 2500. To reduce PCR and sequencing biases, unique molecular identifiers were built into the TCR beta cDNA libraries. TCRdb reprocessing: public reads trimmed at Q25 with fastp, clones called with MiXCR, in-frame beta chains kept. Each CDR3 protein appears once, grouped with its most common genes and DNA. In all, the sample holds roughly 620,000 distinct CDR3 sequences, and roughly 46% of those were seen once. The ten largest clones add up to more than 1.5% of the sample. General findings and caveats noted by the study authors: Significantly higher frequencies in patients than in controls were found for about five TRBV segments, including TRBV5-6, TRBV5-1 and TRBV20-1.

No antigen has been identified for these receptors. Sequenced input: blood. The receptors derive from a girl aged 10 to 17 with multiple sclerosis.

This clonotype was seen more than once but under ten times. The rearrangement uses TRBV10-2 and TRBJ2-7; 9 positions match TRBD2. There are 15 residues in the CDR3. Per germline, CDR1 WSHSY and CDR2 SAAADI. V lost 8 bases and J lost 4; bases outside the gene matches: 12. The CDR3 sequence is CASQGVAGALYEQYF. The DNA for the CDR3 is TGCGCCAGCCAGGGGGTAGCGGGAGCACTTTACGAGCAGTACTTC.

This clonotype was seen more than once but under ten times. The chain couples TRBV4-1 to TRBJ2-7; 8 bases map to TRBD2. CDR1 and CDR2 (germline): MGHRA, YSYEKL. The CDR3 extends over 15 amino acids. V trimming: 1 base; J trimming: 1 base; junction bases outside the gene matches: 3. In DNA, the CDR3 is TGCGCCAGCAGCCAAGCAGCTAGCGGGTCCTACGAGCAGTACTTC. It codes for CASSQAASGSYEQYF.

The V gene is TRBV4-2, the J gene TRBJ2-7, with D unclear. Germline loops: CDR1 LGHNA, CDR2 YNFKEQ. V gave up 3 bases and J gave up 2 bases, with 8 bases separating them. The CDR3 has 13 amino acids. This chain's CDR3 is CASSQRIPYEQYF. The CDR3 DNA reads as TGTGCCAGCAGCCAGCGGATCCCCTACGAGCAGTACTTC.

The chain uses TRBV6-2 or TRBV6-3 and TRBJ1-2, with TRBD1 identical over 7 bases. Germline lookup yields CDR1 MNHEY and CDR2 SVGEGT. The J segment lost 3 bases and the V segment lost 9 bases, leaving 7 bases of the junction unmatched. The CDR3 spans 13 residues. This CDR3 is CASKPTGDYGYTF. CDR3 DNA: TGTGCCAGTAAGCCCACAGGGGACTATGGCTACACCTTC.

The genes are TRBV5-1 and TRBJ2-7, with TRBD1 matching 11 bases. The assigned J gene may be wrong: the sequence end matches TRBJ2-5 better. The CDR3 sequence is 16 residues long. Germline V gives CDR1 SGHRS, CDR2 YFSETQ. The CDR3 is CASSFSDRGLRETQYF. In DNA, the CDR3 is TGCGCCAGCAGCTTCTCGGACAGGGGGCTGCGGGAGACCCAGTACTTC.

The chain has TRBV9 and TRBJ2-7, with D possibly matching TRBD2 (5 bases). The V and J ends lost 0 bases and 3 bases respectively, with 13 bases between them. Per the germline V gene, CDR1 is SGDLS and CDR2 is YYNGEE. This CDR3 has 15 residues. The CDR3 loop reads CASSVELARDYEQYF. The CDR3 bases are TGTGCCAGCAGCGTAGAGCTCGCCCGGGACTACGAGCAGTACTTC. Full variable domain (rest looked up from reference TRBV9 and TRBJ2-7): DSGVTQTPKHLITATGQRVTLRCSPRSGDLSVYWYQQSLDQGLQFLIQYYNGEERAKGNILERFSAQQFPDLHSELNLSSLELGDSALYFCASSVELARDYEQYFGPGTRLTVT.

The chain is built from TRBV3-1 and TRBJ2-1; maybe TRBD2 (5 bases). Germline-derived CDR1 and CDR2 are LGHDT and YNNKEL (reference sequence). V lost 4 bases to trimming and J lost 10 bases, with 11 bases between them. This CDR3 spans 12 amino acids. This CDR3 reads CASSRLRGEQFF. In DNA, the CDR3 is TGTGCCAGCAGCCGTCTACGAGGGGAGCAGTTCTTC.

The V and J genes are TRBV12-3 or TRBV12-4 and TRBJ2-3; D is perhaps TRBD2 (5 bases). The V gene lost 4 bases and the J gene lost 4 bases, with 12 bases spanning the gap. This CDR3 is built from 14 residues. Written as DNA, the CDR3 is TGTGCCAGCAGTTCAACTAGGGTCGCAGATACGCAGTATTTT. Amino acid sequence: CASSSTRVADTQYF.

In this sample, this clonotype turned up a few times. This chain connects TRBV6-5 to TRBJ2-1; TRBD2 aligns across 8 bases. CDR1 and CDR2 from the germline V gene are MNHEY and SVGAGI. This CDR3 comprises 13 residues. The V gene end was trimmed by 6 bases and the J gene end by 9 bases; junction bases not matched to a gene: 7. The CDR3 here is CASRYSGTGEQFF. DNA of the CDR3: TGTGCCAGCAGATATAGCGGGACTGGTGAGCAGTTCTTC.